These T cell receptor beta chains were read from a single sample in a study of cytomegalovirus exposure and HLA in healthy donors. The protocol was immunoSEQ multiplex PCR, while the TCRdb copy is restricted to in-frame clones and leaves out a portion. The sample has some 65,000 clones; less than 75% are singletons. The sample taken for sequencing was PBMCs. The receptors were sampled from a woman aged 25 to 39 in good health and CMV-seronegative. Both conserved end residues are part of each CDR3. D genes are given only for firm matches. The size of a clone is reported for some rows only, either as once, few or many, or as a class for expanded clones.

D gene: -
V gene: TRBV6-1
J gene: TRBJ2-3
clone size: -
CDR3 protein: CASRSQGTDTQYF
CDR3 DNA: TGTGCCAGCAGATCCCAGGGCACAGATACGCAGTATTTT

D gene: -
V gene: TRBV7-9
J gene: TRBJ1-4
clone size: -
CDR3 protein: CASSPIPGINEKLFF
CDR3 DNA: TGTGCCAGCAGCCCCATCCCCGGTATTAATGAAAAACTGTTTTTT

D gene: TRBD1
V gene: TRBV4-3
J gene: TRBJ1-6
clone size: -
CDR3 protein: CASSQGDRDNSPLHF
CDR3 DNA: TGCGCCAGCAGCCAAGGGGACAGGGATAATTCACCCCTCCACTTT

D gene: -
V gene: TRBV18
J gene: TRBJ1-4
clone size: -
CDR3 protein: CASSPPRGGFREKLFF
CDR3 DNA: TGTGCCAGCTCACCACCTCGTGGGGGGTTTCGTGAAAAACTGTTTTTT

D gene: TRBD2
V gene: TRBV28
J gene: TRBJ2-7
clone size: few
CDR3 protein: CASSGLAGVPRYDEQYF
CDR3 DNA: TGTGCCAGCAGCGGACTAGCGGGGGTCCCGCGGTACGACGAGCAGTACTTC

D gene: -
V gene: TRBV29-1
J gene: TRBJ2-3
clone size: few
CDR3 protein: CSVVPARVSTDTQYF
CDR3 DNA: TGCAGCGTTGTGCCAGCGAGGGTTAGCACAGATACGCAGTATTTT

D gene: -
V gene: TRBV25-1
J gene: TRBJ2-7
clone size: few
CDR3 protein: CASSGGGDVYEQYF
CDR3 DNA: TGTGCCAGCTCCGGAGGAGGGGATGTATACGAGCAGTACTTC

D gene: -
V gene: TRBV10-3
J gene: TRBJ1-5
clone size: few
CDR3 protein: CAIRDKVNQPQHF
CDR3 DNA: TGTGCCATCCGGGACAAGGTAAATCAGCCCCAGCATTTT

D gene: TRBD1
V gene: TRBV13
J gene: TRBJ1-1
clone size: -
CDR3 protein: CASSLGRQGASTEAFF
CDR3 DNA: TGTGCCAGCAGCTTAGGCCGTCAGGGGGCGAGCACTGAAGCTTTCTTT

D gene: -
V gene: TRBV2
J gene: TRBJ1-4
clone size: -
CDR3 protein: CASSEILGGEKLFF
CDR3 DNA: TGTGCCAGCAGTGAAATTCTTGGGGGGGAAAAACTGTTTTTT

D gene: TRBD1
V gene: TRBV7-3
J gene: TRBJ1-6
clone size: -
CDR3 protein: CASSMDRNSPLHF
CDR3 DNA: TGTGCCAGCAGCATGGACAGGAATTCACCCCTCCACTTT

D gene: TRBD1
V gene: TRBV19
J gene: TRBJ2-7
clone size: -
CDR3 protein: CASSHSGTGAYEQYF
CDR3 DNA: TGTGCCAGTAGCCACTCCGGGACAGGGGCCTACGAGCAGTACTTC

D gene: TRBD1
V gene: TRBV29-1
J gene: TRBJ1-1
clone size: -
CDR3 protein: CSVRDSSRAEAFF
CDR3 DNA: TGCAGCGTGAGGGACAGCTCGCGCGCTGAAGCTTTCTTT

D gene: -
V gene: TRBV30
J gene: TRBJ2-3
clone size: -
CDR3 protein: CAWSHQDTQYF
CDR3 DNA: TGTGCCTGGAGTCATCAAGATACGCAGTATTTT

D gene: -
V gene: TRBV28
J gene: TRBJ1-3
clone size: -
CDR3 protein: CASSLQVRSGNTIYF
CDR3 DNA: TGTGCCAGCAGCCTACAGGTTCGCTCTGGAAACACCATATATTTT

D gene: TRBD2
V gene: TRBV29-1
J gene: TRBJ2-7
clone size: -
CDR3 protein: CSGREGGHEQYF
CDR3 DNA: TGCAGCGGTCGGGAGGGGGGCCACGAGCAGTACTTC

D gene: TRBD1
V gene: TRBV5-5
J gene: TRBJ1-6
clone size: -
CDR3 protein: CASSSDRGWNSPLHF
CDR3 DNA: TGTGCCAGCAGCTCAGACAGGGGATGGAATTCACCCCTCCACTTT

D gene: TRBD1
V gene: TRBV2
J gene: TRBJ1-1
clone size: -
CDR3 protein: CASSRTGTNTEAFF
CDR3 DNA: TGTGCCAGCAGCAGGACAGGGACGAACACTGAAGCTTTCTTT

D gene: TRBD2
V gene: TRBV7-2
J gene: TRBJ2-1
clone size: -
CDR3 protein: CASSRKGTSGVNEQFF
CDR3 DNA: TGTGCCAGCAGCCGAAAGGGGACTAGCGGGGTTAATGAGCAGTTCTTC

D gene: -
V gene: TRBV30
J gene: TRBJ1-2
clone size: -
CDR3 protein: CAWSAFGGYGYTF
CDR3 DNA: TGTGCCTGGAGTGCCTTCGGCGGCTATGGCTACACCTTC

D gene: -
V gene: TRBV9
J gene: TRBJ2-1
clone size: -
CDR3 protein: CASSVSLGGNEQFF
CDR3 DNA: TGTGCCAGCAGCGTTTCCTTAGGGGGTAATGAGCAGTTCTTC

D gene: TRBD1
V gene: TRBV6-1
J gene: TRBJ1-1
clone size: once
CDR3 protein: CASIGTAPVNTEAFF
CDR3 DNA: TGTGCCAGCATTGGGACAGCCCCCGTGAACACTGAAGCTTTCTTT

D gene: -
V gene: TRBV6-4
J gene: TRBJ1-5
clone size: -
CDR3 protein: CASSDWGGWRNQPQHF
CDR3 DNA: TGTGCCAGCAGTGATTGGGGAGGATGGAGGAACCAGCCCCAGCATTTT

D gene: -
V gene: TRBV5-1
J gene: TRBJ1-3
clone size: once
CDR3 protein: CASGLGGTGNTIYF
CDR3 DNA: TGCGCCAGCGGTTTGGGCGGAACTGGAAACACCATATATTTT

D gene: -
V gene: TRBV5-8
J gene: TRBJ1-5
clone size: -
CDR3 protein: CASSADYSNQPQHF
CDR3 DNA: TGTGCCAGCAGCGCGGATTATAGCAATCAGCCCCAGCATTTT

D gene: TRBD1
V gene: TRBV7-6
J gene: TRBJ2-7
clone size: -
CDR3 protein: CASSSWTGSYEQYF
CDR3 DNA: TGTGCCAGCAGCTCCTGGACAGGCTCCTACGAGCAGTACTTC

D gene: -
V gene: TRBV28
J gene: TRBJ2-1
clone size: -
CDR3 protein: CASSLSGINNEQFF
CDR3 DNA: TGTGCCAGCAGTTTATCAGGAATCAACAATGAGCAGTTCTTC

D gene: -
V gene: TRBV6-6
J gene: TRBJ1-1
clone size: few
CDR3 protein: CASRLYTEAFF
CDR3 DNA: TGTGCCAGCAGACTATACACTGAAGCTTTCTTT

D gene: TRBD1
V gene: TRBV6-6
J gene: TRBJ1-6
clone size: -
CDR3 protein: CASSYGRGNSPLHF
CDR3 DNA: TGTGCCAGCAGTTACGGCAGGGGGAATTCACCCCTCCACTTT

D gene: TRBD1
V gene: TRBV5-1
J gene: TRBJ2-2
clone size: -
CDR3 protein: CASSSQGADTGELFF
CDR3 DNA: TGCGCCAGCAGCTCGCAGGGGGCTGACACCGGGGAGCTGTTTTTT

D gene: TRBD1
V gene: TRBV7-9
J gene: TRBJ2-7
clone size: once
CDR3 protein: CASRRQGGEQYF
CDR3 DNA: TGTGCCAGCCGCCGACAGGGCGGGGAGCAGTACTTC

D gene: TRBD2
V gene: TRBV5-6
J gene: TRBJ2-7
clone size: once
CDR3 protein: CASSPSGLRGVLTYEQYF
CDR3 DNA: TGTGCCAGCAGTCCCTCGGGGTTACGGGGGGTACTCACCTACGAGCAGTACTTC

D gene: TRBD2
V gene: TRBV7-9
J gene: TRBJ2-7
clone size: -
CDR3 protein: CASSSELAGRLYEQYF
CDR3 DNA: TGTGCCAGCAGCTCCGAACTAGCGGGGCGGCTCTACGAGCAGTACTTC

D gene: -
V gene: TRBV6-5
J gene: TRBJ1-5
clone size: -
CDR3 protein: CASSYSGQGGGQPQHF
CDR3 DNA: TGTGCCAGCAGTTACTCAGGCCAGGGAGGGGGTCAGCCCCAGCATTTT

D gene: TRBD1
V gene: TRBV5-1
J gene: TRBJ2-3
clone size: -
CDR3 protein: CASSSTGSRDTQYF
CDR3 DNA: TGCGCCAGCAGCTCGACAGGGAGCAGGGATACGCAGTATTTT

D gene: -
V gene: TRBV9
J gene: TRBJ2-7
clone size: -
CDR3 protein: CASSPRTVSYEQYF
CDR3 DNA: TGTGCCAGCAGCCCTCGGACAGTCTCCTACGAGCAGTACTTC

D gene: TRBD1
V gene: TRBV29-1
J gene: TRBJ1-2
clone size: few
CDR3 protein: CSVEARGTGKNYGYTF
CDR3 DNA: TGCAGCGTTGAGGCTAGGGGGACAGGGAAAAACTATGGCTACACCTTC

D gene: -
V gene: TRBV7-6
J gene: TRBJ1-1
clone size: -
CDR3 protein: CASSLVGGNTEAFF
CDR3 DNA: TGTGCCAGCAGCTTAGTTGGAGGGAACACTGAAGCTTTCTTT

D gene: TRBD1
V gene: TRBV28
J gene: TRBJ1-3
clone size: -
CDR3 protein: CASITGGAGNTIYF
CDR3 DNA: TGTGCCAGCATCACAGGGGGAGCCGGAAACACCATATATTTT

D gene: -
V gene: TRBV25-1
J gene: TRBJ2-3
clone size: -
CDR3 protein: CASSIGGANTDTQYF
CDR3 DNA: TGTGCCAGCAGTATTGGCGGGGCTAACACAGATACGCAGTATTTT